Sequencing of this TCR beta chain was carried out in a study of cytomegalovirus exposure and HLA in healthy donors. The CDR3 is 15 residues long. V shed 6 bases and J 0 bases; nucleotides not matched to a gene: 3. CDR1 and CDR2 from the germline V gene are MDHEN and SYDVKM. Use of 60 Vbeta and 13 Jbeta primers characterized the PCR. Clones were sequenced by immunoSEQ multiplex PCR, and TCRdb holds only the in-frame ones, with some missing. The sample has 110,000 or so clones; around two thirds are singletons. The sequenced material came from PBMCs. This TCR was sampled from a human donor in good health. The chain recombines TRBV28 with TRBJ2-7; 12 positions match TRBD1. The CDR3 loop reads CASSGTGGLSYEQYF. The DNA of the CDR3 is TGTGCCAGCAGCGGGACAGGGGGCCTCTCCTACGAGCAGTACTTC. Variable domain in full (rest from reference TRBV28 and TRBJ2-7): DVKVTQSSRYLVKRTGEKVFLECVQDMDHENMFWYRQDPGLGLRLIYFSYDVKMKEKGDIPEGYSVSREKKERFSLILESASTNQTSMYLCASSGTGGLSYEQYFGPGTRLTVT.